The clone carrying this T cell receptor (beta chain) was detected a few times. Antigen specificity is unknown. These data are taken from a study of response to subunit inactivated influenza vaccine. Germline lookup yields CDR1 SGHRS and CDR2 YFSETQ. Trimming left V 7 bases short and J 3 bases short, with 19 bases between. The CDR3 runs to 15 residues. Findings of the study overall: It was suggested by the authors that few new T cells are recruited by each seasonal influenza vaccination.

TCRdb ran MiXCR on the RT-PCR reads and lists one entry per CDR3 protein. The profile shows approximately 230,000 distinct CDR3 sequences, 9% to 15% of them singletons. The gene calls are TRBV5-1 and TRBJ2-5; TRBD2 is a possible D gene (6 bases). The source is a man aged 50 to 60 who received an inactivated influenza vaccine. Here the sequenced sample was non-naive T cells sorted from PBMCs, taken 14 to 15 days before vaccination. The CDR3 nucleotides are TGCGCCAGCTGGGCGGGATGGGGCTCAAAAGAGACCCAGTACTTC. Translated: CASWAGWGSKETQYF.